Sequencing of this T cell receptor beta chain was carried out in a study of patients and donors after allogeneic stem cell transplantation. MiXCR, applied by TCRdb to the RT-PCR reads, yields one record per CDR3 protein. The repertoire holds about 200,000 distinct CDR3 sequences, roughly two fifths seen once, with approximately 32% in the top ten. This clonotype was counted a few times. Germline-derived CDR1 and CDR2 are MNHNY and SVGAGI (reference sequence). V lost 2 bases to trimming and J lost 4 bases; unmatched junction nucleotides: 5. CDR3 length: 14 residues. This TCR derives from a human donor who was either an allogeneic HSCT recipient or a stem cell or donor lymphocyte infusion donor (not recorded which). It is not recorded whose cells these are; they may come from a transplant donor. Source material: blood, either unsorted or a sorted T cell fraction (not recorded which). The V and J genes are TRBV6-6 and TRBJ2-7; TRBD2 matches at 7 bases. The CDR3 is CASSYGASGYEQYF. CDR3 nucleotide sequence: TGTGCCAGCAGTTACGGCGCTAGCGGATACGAGCAGTACTTC.